Listed below are T cell receptor beta chains from one sample, sequenced in a study of cytomegalovirus exposure and HLA in healthy donors. Sequenced by immunoSEQ multiplex PCR; TCRdb stores in-frame clones only, minus some. The repertoire holds about 140,000 clones, roughly 78% seen once, with under 3% in the top ten. Input material: PBMCs. The receptors stem from a female donor in good health and CMV-seronegative. CDR3s include the opening cysteine and the closing phenylalanine or tryptophan. D genes are given only for firm matches. Not every row has a clone size; where given, it reads once, few, many or a size class.

J | V | D | size | length | CDR3 | DNA
TRBJ1-6 | TRBV5-6 | . | . | 17 | CASSLDSFSFYNSPLHF | TGTGCCAGCAGCTTGGACAGTTTCAGCTTCTATAATTCACCCCTCCACTTT
TRBJ1-6 | TRBV9 | . | . | 14 | CASSATGSNSPLHF | TGTGCCAGCAGCGCGACAGGTTCTAATTCACCCCTCCACTTT
TRBJ2-7 | TRBV30 | . | once | 14 | CAWSPIGGLYEQYF | TGTGCCTGGAGTCCAATCGGGGGTCTCTACGAGCAGTACTTC
TRBJ1-2 | TRBV7-9 | . | few | 12 | CSSSFPFPGYTF | TGTTCCAGCAGCTTTCCTTTCCCTGGCTACACCTTC
TRBJ2-1 | TRBV27 | TRBD2 | . | 13 | CASTGGGSNEQFF | TGTGCCAGCACGGGCGGGGGTTCCAATGAGCAGTTCTTC
TRBJ2-2 | TRBV27 | . | . | 14 | CASSLQQNTGELFF | TGTGCCAGCAGTTTACAACAGAACACCGGGGAGCTGTTTTTT
TRBJ2-3 | TRBV7-9 | TRBD2 | . | 15 | CSSSLATAGADTQYF | TGTTCCAGCAGCTTAGCGACAGCGGGAGCGGATACGCAGTATTTT
TRBJ1-2 | TRBV28 | . | . | 13 | CASSYGGRYGYTF | TGTGCCAGCAGTTACGGAGGAAGGTATGGCTACACCTTC
TRBJ2-7 | TRBV18 | TRBD1 | . | 14 | CASSRPGGAYEQYF | TGTGCCAGCTCACGGCCAGGGGGTGCCTACGAGCAGTACTTC
TRBJ2-3 | TRBV10-1 | TRBD1 | . | 17 | CASSESLGTGFSDTQYF | TGCGCCAGCAGTGAGTCCCTGGGGACAGGGTTTTCGGATACGCAGTATTTT
TRBJ1-1 | TRBV15 | TRBD1 | . | 15 | CATSRNRGWNTEAFF | TGTGCCACCAGCAGAAACAGGGGGTGGAACACTGAAGCTTTCTTT
TRBJ1-1 | TRBV6-1 | . | . | 15 | CASSEGGQAWAEAFF | TGTGCCAGCAGTGAAGGGGGACAAGCCTGGGCAGAAGCTTTCTTT
TRBJ2-3 | TRBV5-1 | TRBD2 | . | 16 | CASSLTSGSPTDTQYF | TGCGCCAGCAGCTTGACTAGCGGGTCCCCCACAGATACGCAGTATTTT
TRBJ2-5 | TRBV29-1 | . | . | 14 | CSVENPAARETQYF | TGCAGCGTTGAAAACCCCGCGGCCAGAGAGACCCAGTACTTC
TRBJ1-5 | TRBV19 | . | . | 16 | CASSIREGLSNQPQHF | TGTGCCAGTAGTATAAGGGAGGGTTTGAGCAATCAGCCCCAGCATTTT
TRBJ2-7 | TRBV18 | . | . | 15 | CASSPLGQGTYEQYF | TGTGCCAGCTCACCTCTCGGACAAGGGACCTACGAGCAGTACTTC
TRBJ1-6 | TRBV4-1 | . | . | 12 | CASSGGLSPLHF | TGCGCCAGCAGCGGAGGTCTTTCACCCCTCCACTTT
TRBJ2-7 | TRBV13 | TRBD2 | . | 17 | CASSLVGPSGSSYEQYF | TGTGCCAGCAGCTTAGTGGGCCCTAGCGGGAGCTCCTACGAGCAGTACTTC
TRBJ2-2 | TRBV5-1 | . | . | 15 | CASAGGYDGTGELFF | TGCGCCAGCGCTGGCGGGTACGATGGCACCGGGGAGCTGTTTTTT
TRBJ1-4 | TRBV30 | . | . | 12 | CAWQSWREKLFF | TGTGCCTGGCAGTCATGGAGGGAAAAACTGTTTTTT
TRBJ2-1 | TRBV7-9 | TRBD2 | once | 13 | CSSSLVGGDEQFF | TGTTCCAGCAGCTTAGTTGGGGGGGATGAGCAGTTCTTC
TRBJ2-7 | TRBV5-4 | TRBD1 | . | 15 | CASSSGQGGFGEQYF | TGTGCCAGCAGCTCCGGACAGGGCGGATTCGGAGAGCAGTACTTC
TRBJ1-2 | TRBV4-3 | . | . | 13 | CASSQGPNYGYTF | TGCGCCAGCAGCCAGGGCCCTAACTATGGCTACACCTTC
TRBJ2-7 | TRBV29-1 | TRBD1 | few | 15 | CSVEGTGIGNYEQYF | TGCAGCGTTGAAGGGACAGGGATAGGGAACTACGAGCAGTACTTC
TRBJ1-2 | TRBV28 | TRBD1 | . | 11 | CASGQGRGYTF | TGTGCCAGCGGACAGGGGAGGGGCTACACCTTC
TRBJ1-2 | TRBV30 | . | once | 13 | CAWHLGHNIGYTF | TGTGCCTGGCACTTGGGGCACAACATAGGCTACACCTTC
TRBJ2-3 | TRBV14 | TRBD2 | . | 14 | CASSSSGGVDTQYF | TGTGCCAGCAGCTCTAGCGGGGGTGTAGATACGCAGTATTTT
TRBJ1-2 | TRBV19 | TRBD1 | . | 14 | CASSHRGANYGYTF | TGTGCCAGTAGCCACAGGGGCGCGAACTATGGCTACACCTTC
TRBJ2-1 | TRBV29-1 | TRBD2 | . | 13 | CSVGSGTYNEQFF | TGCAGCGTTGGTAGCGGGACCTACAATGAGCAGTTCTTC
TRBJ1-2 | TRBV6-6 | . | . | 14 | CASDGDTLLYGYTF | TGTGCCAGCGATGGTGACACCCTCCTCTATGGCTACACCTTC
TRBJ1-3 | TRBV15 | . | . | 13 | CATSPTLGNTIYF | TGTGCCACCAGCCCGACTTTAGGAAACACCATATATTTT
TRBJ1-1 | TRBV28 | . | . | 16 | CASSPENYNPNTEAFF | TGTGCCAGCAGTCCGGAGAATTATAATCCGAACACTGAAGCTTTCTTT
TRBJ2-1 | TRBV5-6 | TRBD1 | . | 15 | CASSPGTGIYNEQFF | TGTGCCAGCAGCCCCGGGACAGGGATCTACAATGAGCAGTTCTTC
TRBJ2-3 | TRBV15 | TRBD2 | . | 15 | CATSRDSGGTDTQYF | TGTGCCACCAGCAGAGATTCGGGGGGTACAGATACGCAGTATTTT